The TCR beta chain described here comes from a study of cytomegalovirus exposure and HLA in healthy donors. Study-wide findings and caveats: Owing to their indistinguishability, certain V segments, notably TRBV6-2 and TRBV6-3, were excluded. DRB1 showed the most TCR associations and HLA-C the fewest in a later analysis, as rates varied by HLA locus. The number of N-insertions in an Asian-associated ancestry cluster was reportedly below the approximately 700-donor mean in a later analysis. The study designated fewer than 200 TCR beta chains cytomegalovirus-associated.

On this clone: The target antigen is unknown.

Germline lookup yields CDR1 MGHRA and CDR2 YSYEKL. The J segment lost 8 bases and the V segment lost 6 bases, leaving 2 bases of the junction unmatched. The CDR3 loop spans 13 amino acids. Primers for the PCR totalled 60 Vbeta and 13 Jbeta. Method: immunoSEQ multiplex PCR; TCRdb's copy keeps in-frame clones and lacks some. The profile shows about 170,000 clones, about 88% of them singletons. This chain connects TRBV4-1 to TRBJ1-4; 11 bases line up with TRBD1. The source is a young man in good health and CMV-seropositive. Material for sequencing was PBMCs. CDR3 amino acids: CASRWTGGEKLFF. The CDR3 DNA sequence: TGCGCCAGCAGATGGACAGGGGGCGAAAAACTGTTTTTT.